A selection of T cell receptor beta chains follows, all from one sample in a study of cytomegalovirus exposure and HLA in healthy donors. Generated by immunoSEQ multiplex PCR, the TCRdb table keeps only in-frame clones and is missing some. The data hold some 260,000 clones, with about 90% observed a single time. Sequenced: PBMCs. The receptor set was obtained from a man younger than 35 in good health and CMV-seropositive. Both conserved end residues are part of each CDR3. A D gene is named only where the DNA matches it firmly. A clone size is listed for some rows: how often the clone was seen (once, few, many), or a class if it is expanded.

cdr3_aa,cdr3_nt,cdr3_length,v_call,j_call,d_call,clone_size
CASSPTQYHTDTQYF,TGTGCCAGCAGTCCAACGCAATATCACACAGATACGCAGTATTTT,15,TRBV28,TRBJ2-3,NA,NA
CASSPDRLSYNEQFF,TGTGCCAGCAGCCCGGACAGACTCTCCTACAATGAGCAGTTCTTC,15,TRBV11-2,TRBJ2-1,NA,once
CASSLVGLAGANEQFF,TGTGCCAGCAGCTTAGTCGGCCTAGCGGGAGCCAATGAGCAGTTCTTC,16,TRBV7-2,TRBJ2-1,TRBD2,NA
CASSVVPDMKAEQYF,TGTGCCAGCAGCGTAGTCCCGGACATGAAGGCCGAGCAGTACTTC,15,TRBV9,TRBJ2-7,NA,NA
CASSVQRENNEQFF,TGTGCCAGCAGCGTACAACGGGAGAACAATGAGCAGTTCTTC,14,TRBV6-4,TRBJ2-1,NA,NA
CASSFSTPDTQYF,TGTGCCAGCAGCTTTTCCACCCCAGATACGCAGTATTTT,13,TRBV11-3,TRBJ2-3,NA,few
CASSVSSGRTDTQYF,TGTGCCAGCAGCGTAAGTAGCGGGAGGACAGATACGCAGTATTTT,15,TRBV9,TRBJ2-3,TRBD2,NA
CASSPSGVPGELFF,TGTGCCAGCAGCCCTAGTGGGGTCCCCGGGGAGCTGTTTTTT,14,TRBV9,TRBJ2-2,NA,NA
CAWTLLATGELFF,TGTGCCTGGACTCTACTAGCCACCGGGGAGCTGTTTTTT,13,TRBV30,TRBJ2-2,NA,NA
CASSLDRIQNIQYF,TGCGCCAGCAGCTTGGATAGGATCCAAAACATTCAGTACTTC,14,TRBV5-1,TRBJ2-4,NA,NA
CAISPVEGAGGNTIYF,TGTGCCATCAGCCCCGTAGAGGGGGCAGGTGGAAACACCATATATTTT,16,TRBV10-3,TRBJ1-3,TRBD1,NA
CASKLAGGFSYNEQFF,TGTGCCAGCAAATTAGCGGGAGGTTTTTCCTACAATGAGCAGTTCTTC,16,TRBV7-2,TRBJ2-1,TRBD2,NA
CASMWTSGSQGGGELFF,TGTGCCAGCATGTGGACTAGCGGGAGTCAAGGTGGCGGGGAGCTGTTTTTT,17,TRBV2,TRBJ2-2,TRBD2,NA
CSVGDTGELFF,TGCAGCGTTGGTGACACCGGGGAGCTGTTTTTT,11,TRBV29-1,TRBJ2-2,NA,NA
CASSPLIGVMPETQYF,TGTGCCAGCAGCCCCTTGATTGGAGTCATGCCAGAGACCCAGTACTTC,16,TRBV7-9,TRBJ2-5,NA,NA
CASSVGAAPGQPQHF,TGTGCCAGCAGCGTAGGGGCGGCCCCCGGTCAGCCCCAGCATTTT,15,TRBV9,TRBJ1-5,NA,NA
CASSSGTPDAIQYF,TGCGCCAGCAGCTCTGGGACACCCGACGCCATTCAGTACTTC,14,TRBV5-1,TRBJ2-4,NA,NA
CASSELVGLGLYEQFF,TGTGCCAGCAGTGAATTGGTCGGACTAGGTCTCTATGAGCAGTTCTTC,16,TRBV25-1,TRBJ2-1,TRBD2,NA
CASSLGAGGNEKLFF,TGCGCCAGCAGCTTGGGGGCAGGGGGAAATGAAAAACTGTTTTTT,15,TRBV5-1,TRBJ1-4,TRBD1,NA
CAWRRAEQFF,TGTGCCTGGAGGCGGGCTGAGCAGTTCTTC,10,TRBV30,TRBJ2-1,NA,NA
CASFGPQHF,TGTGCCAGCTTTGGGCCCCAGCATTTT,9,TRBV11-3,TRBJ1-5,NA,NA
CASRPSGGDYEQYF,TGTGCCAGCAGGCCCTCGGGCGGGGACTACGAGCAGTACTTC,14,TRBV6-1,TRBJ2-7,NA,NA
CASSLIRTGDGYGYTF,TGTGCCAGCAGCTTGATTCGAACAGGTGACGGCTATGGCTACACCTTC,16,TRBV5-4,TRBJ1-2,NA,NA
CASSALRASEFGYTF,TGTGCCAGTAGTGCCCTCCGGGCCTCGGAATTTGGCTACACCTTC,15,TRBV19,TRBJ1-2,NA,once
CASSGRRAAYNEQFF,TGTGCCAGCAGTGGGAGGCGGGCCGCCTACAATGAGCAGTTCTTC,15,TRBV6-4,TRBJ2-1,NA,NA
CASSPTYLAAPYNEQFF,TGCGCCAGCAGTCCTACCTACCTAGCGGCACCATACAATGAGCAGTTCTTC,17,TRBV10-1,TRBJ2-1,TRBD2,NA
CASSLAGGGYEQYF,TGTGCCAGCAGCCTAGCAGGGGGCGGCTACGAGCAGTACTTC,14,TRBV11-3,TRBJ2-7,TRBD1,NA
CSVRKTSGGSSYNEQFF,TGCAGCGTTCGAAAGACTAGCGGAGGAAGCTCCTACAATGAGCAGTTCTTC,17,TRBV29-1,TRBJ2-1,TRBD2,NA